The clone carrying this T cell receptor beta chain was counted between two and nine times. Its specificity is not known. Regarding time point: newly diagnosed GD, antithyroid drugs for less than 3 months. Construction of the TCR library relied on RNA isolated from PBMCs. From an endocrinology department in Xi'an, China, came the patients. Arm-PCR of CDR3 regions and iRepertoire HTBI primers were the basis on which TCR beta libraries were built. TCRdb used MiXCR to reprocess the multiplex PCR reads, holding one entry per CDR3 protein. This sample has roughly 420,000 distinct CDR3 sequences, with roughly 16% found just once. Germline values: CDR1 LGHNA, CDR2 YSLEER. This CDR3 is 15 amino acids long. Trimming took 0 bases from V and 1 from J, leaving 9 bases between them. These data are taken from a study of regulatory T cells in long-lasting Graves disease. Study information: Patients with new Graves' disease had used antithyroid drugs below 3 months. Points from the study as a whole: Clonotypes that were public and shared totalled a few thousand in persistent patients versus about a thousand in new patients. Persistent disease was associated with favored TRBV28 usage and with favored use of TRBJ1-2 and TRBJ2-5.

This material consisted of peripheral blood mononuclear cells (PBMCs), taken at new diagnosis, from a patient treated with antithyroid drugs. The genes are TRBV4-3 and TRBJ1-1; tentatively, D is TRBD1 (5 bases). The TCR comes from a female donor with Graves disease. The DNA for the CDR3 is TGCGCCAGCAGCCAAGATGTTGGGGCGAACACTGAAGCTTTCTTT. Translated: CASSQDVGANTEAFF.